Given below is one T cell receptor beta chain in context. The antigen is unknown. V dropped 5 bases and J dropped 4; count of bases not matched to a gene: 11. The CDR3 runs to 17 residues. Germline-derived CDR1 and CDR2 are SGHTA and FQGNSA. Primers for the PCR totalled 60 Vbeta and 13 Jbeta. Data came from immunoSEQ multiplex PCR; TCRdb stores just in-frame clones and leaves some out. Its clone listing holds 90,000 to 130,000 clones. This entry belongs to a study of cytomegalovirus exposure and HLA in healthy donors. Study background: Drawn from HLA-typed donors, about 85 million unique TCRs were held in an early data release. Study conclusions and caveats: Later, TCR association rates were found to vary by HLA locus, highest for DRB1 and lowest for HLA-C. In an earlier analysis, productive rearrangement rates for most beta V segments clustered near 90% or 30%.

The sample was PBMCs. V gene TRBV7-2 combines with J gene TRBJ2-5; 12 positions match TRBD2. The clonotype comes from a man aged 40-50 years in good health and CMV-seropositive. CDR3 nucleotide sequence: TGTGCCAGCAGCCACAAAGCACTAGCGGGAGGCGCAGAGACCCAGTACTTC. Protein product: CASSHKALAGGAETQYF.